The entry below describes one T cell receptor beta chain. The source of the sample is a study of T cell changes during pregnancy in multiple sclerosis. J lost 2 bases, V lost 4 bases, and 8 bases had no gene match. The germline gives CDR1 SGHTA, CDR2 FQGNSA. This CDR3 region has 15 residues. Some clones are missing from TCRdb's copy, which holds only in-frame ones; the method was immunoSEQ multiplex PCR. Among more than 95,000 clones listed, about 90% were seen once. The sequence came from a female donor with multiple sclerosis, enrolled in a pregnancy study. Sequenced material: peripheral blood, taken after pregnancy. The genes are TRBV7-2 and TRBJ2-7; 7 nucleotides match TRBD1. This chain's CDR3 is CASSSGRDRAYEQYF. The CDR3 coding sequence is TGTGCCAGCAGCTCTGGTCGGGACAGAGCCTACGAGCAGTACTTC.